The present entry profiles one TCR beta chain with its context. The antigen is undetermined. Overall study findings and caveats: Larger-cohort validation covered only one TCR beta V-J rearrangement. Tumor memory CD4+ T cell TCR gene usage clustered with blood and lymph node memory CD4+ cells and lymph node naive CD4+ cells.

Cells sorted as Tregs were CD4+, CD25+ and CD127-/low. After constant-region reverse-primer amplification, full-length variable regions underwent semi-nested PCR with Nested Universal Primer A. Via MiXCR, TCRdb re-called the 5' RACE reads, giving one row per CDR3 protein. The repertoire includes tens of thousands of distinct CDR3 sequences, 26% of them detected once, and 2% to 2.5% sits in the top ten. CDR3 size: 17 residues. J gave up 1 base and V 11 bases, and 15 bases lay outside the gene matches. The chain couples TRBV12-3 or TRBV12-4 to TRBJ2-1; 9 bases are a match to TRBD2. The receptor's source is a female donor with breast cancer. The sample consisted of tumor-infiltrating Tregs sorted from the breast tumor. CDR3 sequence reads: CAAGISGGFLSYNEQFF. CDR3 bases: TGTGCCGCCGGGATTAGCGGGGGCTTTTTATCCTACAATGAGCAGTTCTTC.